The entry that follows covers one TCR beta chain sequence. Genomic DNA provided the template from which TCR beta VDJ and CDR3 profiles were obtained. A single record per CDR3 protein comes from TCRdb applying MiXCR to the reads. Here the sample spans around 200,000 distinct CDR3 sequences, less than 65% being singletons. The data were taken from a study of CD8+CD57+ T cells in acquired aplastic anemia. Sequencing was done on patients that had shown CD8+CD57+ cell expansion by flow cytometry. This CDR3 has 15 amino acids. J lost 7 bases, V lost 5 bases, and 13 bases had no gene match. Germline V CDR1 and CDR2: LNHNV, YYDKDF (reference sequence).

V usage is TRBV15 and J usage is TRBJ2-7; 8 bases match TRBD1. The source material was sorted CD4+, CD8+, or CD8+CD57+ T cells (not recorded which) from PBMCs. The receptor was isolated from a human donor with aplastic anemia. The CDR3 here is CATSGLSGGAGEQYF. The CDR3 nucleotides read TGTGCCACCAGCGGTTTATCAGGGGGCGCGGGGGAGCAGTACTTC.